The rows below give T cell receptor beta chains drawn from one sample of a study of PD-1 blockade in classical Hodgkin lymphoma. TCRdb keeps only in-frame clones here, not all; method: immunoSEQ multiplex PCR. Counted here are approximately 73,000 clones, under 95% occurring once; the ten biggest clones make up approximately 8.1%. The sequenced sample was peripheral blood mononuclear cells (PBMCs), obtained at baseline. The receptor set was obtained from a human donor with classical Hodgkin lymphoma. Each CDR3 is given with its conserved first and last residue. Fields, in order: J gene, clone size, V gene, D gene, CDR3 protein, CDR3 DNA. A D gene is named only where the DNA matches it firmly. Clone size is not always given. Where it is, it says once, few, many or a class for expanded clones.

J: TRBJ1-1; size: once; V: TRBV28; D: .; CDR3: CASSYQGNTEAFF; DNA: TGTGCCAGCAGTTATCAGGGGAACACTGAAGCTTTCTTT
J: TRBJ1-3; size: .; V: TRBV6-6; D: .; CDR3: CASTRDFPGNTIYF; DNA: TGTGCCAGCACCAGAGACTTTCCCGGAAACACCATATATTTT
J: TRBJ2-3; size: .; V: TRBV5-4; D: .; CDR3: CASVGEGPDTQYF; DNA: TGTGCCAGCGTGGGTGAGGGACCAGATACGCAGTATTTT
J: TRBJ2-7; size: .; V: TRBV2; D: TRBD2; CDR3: CASSEGLVSTHEQYF; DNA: TGTGCCAGCAGTGAGGGACTAGTATCAACCCACGAGCAGTACTTC
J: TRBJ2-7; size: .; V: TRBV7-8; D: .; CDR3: CASSPELPAYEQYF; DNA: TGTGCCAGCAGCCCGGAACTCCCCGCCTACGAGCAGTACTTC
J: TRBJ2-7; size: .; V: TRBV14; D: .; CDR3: CASSLRQRGAGEQYF; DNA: TGTGCCAGCAGCCTCCGACAACGGGGGGCTGGGGAGCAGTACTTC
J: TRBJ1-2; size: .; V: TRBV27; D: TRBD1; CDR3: CASSFGQGAKAYTF; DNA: TGTGCCAGCAGTTTCGGACAGGGGGCAAAGGCCTACACCTTC
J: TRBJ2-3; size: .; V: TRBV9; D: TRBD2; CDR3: CASSPFGGASTDTQYF; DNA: TGTGCCAGCAGCCCTTTCGGGGGGGCTAGCACAGATACGCAGTATTTT
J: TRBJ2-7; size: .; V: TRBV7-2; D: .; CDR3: CASSLGTAATYEQYF; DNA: TGTGCCAGCAGCTTAGGTACAGCGGCGACCTACGAGCAGTACTTC
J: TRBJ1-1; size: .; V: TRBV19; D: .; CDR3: CASSIWRGDTEAFF; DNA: TGTGCCAGTAGTATATGGCGGGGGGACACTGAAGCTTTCTTT
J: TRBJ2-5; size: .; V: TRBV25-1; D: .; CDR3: CASRRLFQETQYF; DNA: TGTGCCAGCAGACGGCTGTTTCAAGAGACCCAGTACTTC
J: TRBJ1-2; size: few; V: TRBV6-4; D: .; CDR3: CASSEGQAPLLSYTF; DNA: TGTGCCAGCAGTGAGGGGCAGGCCCCGTTACTTAGCTACACCTTC
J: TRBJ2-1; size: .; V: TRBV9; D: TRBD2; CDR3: CASSVGPSGGYLAYNEQFF; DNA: TGTGCCAGCAGCGTAGGGCCTAGCGGGGGGTACCTTGCCTACAATGAGCAGTTCTTC
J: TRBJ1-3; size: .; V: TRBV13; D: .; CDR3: CASSEWGNTIYF; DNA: TGTGCCAGCAGCGAGTGGGGAAACACCATATATTTT
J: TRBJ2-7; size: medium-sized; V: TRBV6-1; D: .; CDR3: CASSAEGASREQYF; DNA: TGTGCCAGCAGTGCCGAGGGAGCGAGTCGGGAGCAGTACTTC
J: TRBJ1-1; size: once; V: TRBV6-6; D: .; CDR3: CASSRITGSGAFF; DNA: TGTGCCAGCAGCCGTATTACGGGGAGTGGGGCTTTCTTT
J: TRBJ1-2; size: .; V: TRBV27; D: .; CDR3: CASSLGTAPYGYTF; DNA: TGTGCCAGCAGTTTGGGAACAGCTCCCTATGGCTACACCTTC
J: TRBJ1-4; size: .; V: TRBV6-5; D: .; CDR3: CASSYVGWANEKLFF; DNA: TGTGCCAGCAGTTACGTCGGTTGGGCGAATGAAAAACTGTTTTTT
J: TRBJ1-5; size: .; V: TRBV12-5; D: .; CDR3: CASGFEGINQPQHF; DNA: TGTGCTAGTGGTTTTGAGGGTATCAATCAGCCCCAGCATTTT
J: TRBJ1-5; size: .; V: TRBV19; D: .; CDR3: CASRTEKYSNQPQHF; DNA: TGTGCCAGTCGGACAGAGAAATATAGCAATCAGCCCCAGCATTTT
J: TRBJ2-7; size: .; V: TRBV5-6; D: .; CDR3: CASSPGLPYEQYF; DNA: TGTGCCAGCAGCCCCGGACTCCCCTACGAGCAGTACTTC
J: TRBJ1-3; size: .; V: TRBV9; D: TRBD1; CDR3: CASSVPATGGGNTIYF; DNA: TGTGCCAGCAGCGTACCCGCGACAGGGGGTGGAAACACCATATATTTT
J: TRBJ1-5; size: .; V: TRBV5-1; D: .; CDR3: CASRPDRAPNQPQHF; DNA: TGCGCCAGCAGACCAGACCGGGCCCCCAATCAGCCCCAGCATTTT
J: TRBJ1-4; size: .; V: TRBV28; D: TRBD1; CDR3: CASSYRGHGEKLFF; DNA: TGTGCCAGCAGTTACAGGGGGCATGGTGAAAAACTGTTTTTT
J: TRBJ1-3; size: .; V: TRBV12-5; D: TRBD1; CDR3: CASGSHPTGERGNTIYF; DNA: TGTGCTAGTGGTTCACACCCGACAGGGGAGAGAGGGAACACCATATATTTT
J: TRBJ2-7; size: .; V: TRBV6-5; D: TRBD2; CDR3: CASSYGTSGGEQYF; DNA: TGTGCCAGCAGTTACGGGACTAGCGGAGGCGAGCAGTACTTC
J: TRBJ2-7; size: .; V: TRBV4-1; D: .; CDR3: CASSPLGASSLTDEQYF; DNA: TGCGCCAGCAGCCCCCTCGGGGCGTCTAGCTTGACGGACGAGCAGTACTTC
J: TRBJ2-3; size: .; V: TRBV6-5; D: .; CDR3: CASSKLPPDTQYF; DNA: TGTGCCAGCAGTAAACTACCGCCAGATACGCAGTATTTT
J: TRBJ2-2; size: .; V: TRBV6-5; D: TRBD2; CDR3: CASSPWTSFTGELFF; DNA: TGTGCCAGCAGTCCTTGGACTAGCTTTACCGGGGAGCTGTTTTTT
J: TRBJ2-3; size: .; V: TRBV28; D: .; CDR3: CASSFGLAARGTDTQYF; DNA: TGTGCCAGCAGTTTCGGTTTAGCGGCGAGGGGCACAGATACGCAGTATTTT
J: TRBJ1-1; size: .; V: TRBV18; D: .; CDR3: CASSPWQGGGSEAFF; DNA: TGTGCCAGCTCACCTTGGCAGGGCGGAGGCTCTGAAGCTTTCTTT
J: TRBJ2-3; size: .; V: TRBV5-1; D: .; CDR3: CASRLSVGGSDTQYF; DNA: TGCGCCAGCAGGCTCTCTGTTGGCGGTTCAGATACGCAGTATTTT
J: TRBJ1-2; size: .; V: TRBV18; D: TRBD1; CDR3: CASSPSITGTGEDFGYGYTF; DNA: TGTGCCAGCTCACCTTCGATCACCGGGACAGGAGAAGATTTTGGCTATGGCTACACCTTC
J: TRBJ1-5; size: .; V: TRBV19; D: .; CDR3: CASSIEGAYSNQPQHF; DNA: TGTGCCAGTAGTATAGAAGGGGCTTATAGCAATCAGCCCCAGCATTTT
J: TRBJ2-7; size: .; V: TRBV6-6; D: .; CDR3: CASSSGKGPGEQYF; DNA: TGTGCCAGCAGTTCAGGAAAGGGCCCGGGGGAGCAGTACTTC
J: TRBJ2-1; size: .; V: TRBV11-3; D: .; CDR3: CASSLDGSNEQFF; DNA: TGTGCCAGCAGCTTAGATGGATCGAATGAGCAGTTCTTC
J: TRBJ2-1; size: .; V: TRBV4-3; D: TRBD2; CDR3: CASSQGGDYFYNEQFF; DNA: TGCGCCAGCAGCCAAGGAGGGGACTACTTTTACAATGAGCAGTTCTTC
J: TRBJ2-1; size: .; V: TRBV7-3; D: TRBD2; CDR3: CASSSSSGTDNEQFF; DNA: TGTGCCAGCAGCTCAAGTAGCGGGACCGACAATGAGCAGTTCTTC
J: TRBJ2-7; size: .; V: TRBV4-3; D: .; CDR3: CASSQDRSYYEQYF; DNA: TGCGCCAGCAGCCAAGATAGATCTTACTACGAGCAGTACTTC
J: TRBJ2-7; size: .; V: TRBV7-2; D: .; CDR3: CASSRGGTEQYF; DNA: TGTGCCAGCAGCCGCGGTGGGACCGAGCAGTACTTC
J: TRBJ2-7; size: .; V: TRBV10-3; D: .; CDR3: CAIGEGYEQYF; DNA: TGTGCCATCGGGGAAGGGTACGAGCAGTACTTC
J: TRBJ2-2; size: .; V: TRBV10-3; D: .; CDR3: CAISAQLSNTGELFF; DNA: TGTGCCATCAGTGCACAGCTGTCGAACACCGGGGAGCTGTTTTTT
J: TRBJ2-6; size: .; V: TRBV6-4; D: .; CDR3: CASPRAGANVLTF; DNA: TGTGCCAGCCCCCGGGCCGGGGCCAACGTCCTGACTTTC
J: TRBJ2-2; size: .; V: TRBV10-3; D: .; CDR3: CAISLGGANTGELFF; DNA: TGTGCCATCTCCCTTGGTGGGGCCAACACCGGGGAGCTGTTTTTT
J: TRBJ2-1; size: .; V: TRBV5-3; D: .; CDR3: CARSLEPHEQFF; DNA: TGTGCCAGAAGCTTGGAACCCCATGAGCAGTTCTTC
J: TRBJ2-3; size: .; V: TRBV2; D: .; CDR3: CAILPSRAGSTDTQYF; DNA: TGTGCCATCCTTCCCAGCAGAGCGGGCAGCACAGATACGCAGTATTTT
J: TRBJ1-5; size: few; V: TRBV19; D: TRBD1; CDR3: CASRRDRDSNQPQHF; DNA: TGTGCCAGTAGGAGGGACAGGGATAGCAATCAGCCCCAGCATTTT
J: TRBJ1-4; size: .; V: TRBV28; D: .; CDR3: CASSEKLTELLSNEKLFF; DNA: TGTGCCAGCAGCGAGAAGTTAACAGAGCTCCTTTCCAATGAAAAACTGTTTTTT
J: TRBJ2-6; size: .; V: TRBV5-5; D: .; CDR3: CASSLEVYDANVLTF; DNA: TGTGCCAGCAGCTTGGAGGTTTATGACGCCAACGTCCTGACTTTC
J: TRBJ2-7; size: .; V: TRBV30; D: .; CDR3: CAWTGSHEQYF; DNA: TGTGCCTGGACGGGTTCCCACGAGCAGTACTTC
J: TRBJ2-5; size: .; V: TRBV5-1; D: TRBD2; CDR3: CASTLLGGKETQYF; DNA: TGCGCCAGCACCCTGCTGGGAGGGAAAGAGACCCAGTACTTC
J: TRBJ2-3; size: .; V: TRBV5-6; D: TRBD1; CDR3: CASSLVWDRAIDTDTQYF; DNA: TGTGCCAGCAGCTTGGTGTGGGACAGAGCCATTGACACAGATACGCAGTATTTT
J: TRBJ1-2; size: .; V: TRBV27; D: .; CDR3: CASSSLLEGYGYTF; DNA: TGTGCCAGCAGTTCTCTCCTAGAAGGCTATGGCTACACCTTC
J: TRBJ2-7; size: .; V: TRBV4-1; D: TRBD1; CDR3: CASSPPLGQGLIEQYF; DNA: TGCGCCAGCAGCCCTCCCCTGGGACAGGGGCTAATTGAGCAGTACTTC
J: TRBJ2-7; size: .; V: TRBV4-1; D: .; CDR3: CASSQGRNPYEQYF; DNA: TGCGCCAGCAGCCAAGGCCGGAACCCCTACGAGCAGTACTTC
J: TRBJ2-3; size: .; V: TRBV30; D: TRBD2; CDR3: CAWRGGGAGSANTQYF; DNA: TGTGCCTGGAGGGGCGGGGGGGCAGGTTCAGCAAATACGCAGTATTTT